The next 24 T cell receptor beta chains were all read from a single sample in a study of blood T cell repertoires in COVID-19. The assay was immunoSEQ multiplex PCR, and TCRdb's table has in-frame clones only and misses some. The table has around 60,000 clones, about four fifths seen once. The sequencing input was peripheral blood. The receptors derive from a man aged 25 to 40 with COVID-19, enrolled during active disease.

The chain joins TRBV7-6 to TRBJ1-1; D not certain. CDR1 and CDR2 from the germline V gene are SGHVS and FNYEAQ. Trimming took off 6 bases at V and 1 base at J, with 15 bases between the two ends. The CDR3 covers 15 residues. The CDR3 nucleotides read TGTGCCAGCAGTTACCCGAGCGGCCCGAACACTGAAGCTTTCTTT. Protein sequence: CASSYPSGPNTEAFF.

The chain links TRBV6-6 to TRBJ2-7, with D possibly TRBD2 on 6 matching bases. Germline lookup yields CDR1 MNHNY and CDR2 SVGAGI (reference sequence). The V gene lost 2 bases and the J gene lost 3 bases, with 14 bases spanning the gap. The CDR3 has 15 amino acids. The CDR3 here is CASSYKRRAGYEQYF. The CDR3 DNA reads as TGTGCCAGCAGTTACAAGCGGAGGGCCGGCTACGAGCAGTACTTC.

The V call is TRBV28, the J call TRBJ1-1; TRBD1 agrees at 7 bases. V lost 5 bases to trimming and J lost 9 bases; unmatched junction nucleotides: 12. CDR1 is MDHEN and CDR2 is SYDVKM in the germline V gene. The length of the CDR3 is 14 residues. CDR3 amino acids: CASSESRTGTKAFF. The CDR3 DNA reads TGTGCCAGCAGTGAATCCCGGACAGGCACCAAAGCTTTCTTT.

This CDR3 is CASSPLGQGYNSPLHF. For the CDR3, the DNA is TGTGCCAGCAGTCCCTTAGGACAGGGCTATAATTCACCCCTCCACTTT. The chain recombines TRBV27 with TRBJ1-6; TRBD1 matches at 8 bases. The CDR3 consists of 16 residues. The junction had 6 bases not matched to a gene; V was cut back by 5 bases and J by 3 bases. Germline CDR1 is MNHEY and CDR2 is SMNVEV (reference sequence).

As regards this clone: One junction end disagrees with the germline gene, perhaps due to a read error. The chain employs TRBV4-1 and TRBJ1-2; no clear D. The CDR3 runs 15 residues. Germline V gene sequence: CDR1 MGHRA, CDR2 YSYEKL. Here the CDR3 DNA reads TGCGCCAGCAGTCAAGTGGCGGCTCCAAACTATGGCTACACCTTC. Amino acid sequence: CASSQVAAPNYGYTF.

J is TRBJ2-1 and V is TRBV5-1; possibly TRBD2 for D (6 bases). This CDR3 spans 15 amino acids. Trimming shortened V by 3 bases and J by 3 bases, and 13 bases separated the two germline ends. Germline assignment: CDR1 SGHRS and CDR2 YFSETQ. The CDR3 DNA sequence: TGCGCCAGCAGCTACGGGGACGGGAGCTACAATGAGCAGTTCTTC. Translating gives CASSYGDGSYNEQFF.

On this clone: A much larger clone differs from this one at a single base, so this may be a read error. The V gene is TRBV30, the J gene TRBJ1-1; 7 nucleotides line up with TRBD1. The J segment lost 2 bases and the V segment lost 2 bases, leaving 11 bases of the junction unmatched. The germline CDR1 and CDR2 sequences are GTSNPN and SVGIG (reference sequence). The CDR3 totals 16 residues. CDR3 sequence: CAWSQTGALINTEAFF. In nucleotides, the CDR3 is TGTGCCTGGAGTCAAACAGGGGCCCTCATAAACACTGAAGCTTTCTTT.

This clone was recorded a few times. The rearrangement uses TRBV5-1 and TRBJ1-1; TRBD1 might be the D (5 bases). The CDR3 extends over 14 amino acids. CDR1 and CDR2 from the germline V gene are SGHRS and YFSETQ. The V end was cut by 3 bases, the J end by 1 base, with 10 bases between. The CDR3 region is CASSSFGQNTEAFF. CDR3 nucleotide sequence: TGCGCCAGCAGCTCCTTTGGACAGAACACTGAAGCTTTCTTT.

V and J are TRBV19 and TRBJ1-1; 11 positions match TRBD1. Germline CDR1 and CDR2: LNHDA and SQIVND (reference sequence). V lost 3 bases, J lost 6 bases, and 9 bases stayed unmatched. This CDR3 is 16 amino acids long. The CDR3 sequence is CASSIGTGGVIAEAFF. DNA of the CDR3: TGTGCCAGTAGTATCGGGACAGGGGGGGTAATAGCTGAAGCTTTCTTT. The full variable domain, in which reference TRBV19 and TRBJ1-1 provide the parts outside the CDR3, is DGGITQSPKYLFRKEGQNVTLSCEQNLNHDAMYWYRQDPGQGLRLIYYSQIVNDFQKGDIAEGYSVSREKKESFPLTVTSAQKNPTAFYLCASSIGTGGVIAEAFFGQGTRLTVV.

This clone has more than one count but fewer than ten. This chain joins TRBV24-1 and TRBJ1-5, with TRBD1 matching 7 bases. Germline V gene lookup returns CDR1 KGHDR and CDR2 SFDVKD. The CDR3 covers 16 residues. After removal of 5 bases from V and 2 bases from J, the junction contained 8 bases not matched to a gene. The CDR3 nucleotides are TGTGCCACCAGTGGAGGGGGCGCTGGAGGCAATCAGCCCCAGCATTTT. It codes for CATSGGGAGGNQPQHF.

The rearrangement links TRBV5-1 to TRBJ2-1, with TRBD1 matching 7 bases. The germline V gene encodes CDR1 SGHRS and CDR2 YFSETQ. The CDR3 consists of 16 residues. The V gene end was trimmed by 5 bases and the J gene end by 0 bases; junction bases not matched to a gene: 8. Here the CDR3 reads CASRLGGQSSYNEQFF. In DNA, the CDR3 is TGCGCCAGCAGGTTAGGGGGCCAGAGCTCCTACAATGAGCAGTTCTTC.

Here the CDR3 reads CASSGEVGVHTDTQYF. The CDR3, as DNA: TGTGCCAGCAGTGGGGAGGTTGGCGTCCACACAGATACGCAGTATTTT. The V call is TRBV28, the J call TRBJ2-3; tentatively, D is TRBD2 (6 bases). V lost 5 bases and J 2 bases, leaving 17 bases between the germline ends. The CDR3 consists of 16 residues. In germline, CDR1 is MDHEN, CDR2 SYDVKM.

This clone was recorded once. The V gene is TRBV5-1, the J gene TRBJ2-3; TRBD1 matches 7 bases. Trimming at V came to 1 base and at J to 1 base, leaving 9 bases not matched to a gene. The CDR3 sequence is 17 residues long. Germline CDR1 is SGHRS and CDR2 is YFSETQ. The CDR3 nucleotides read TGCGCCAGCAGCTTGATAGGGGGCCATACTGGCACAGATACGCAGTATTTT. It yields the protein CASSLIGGHTGTDTQYF.

This chain uses TRBV5-1 with TRBJ2-7, with D unresolved. CDR3 length: 15 residues. Deletions cut 0 bases from V and 2 bases from J, with 12 bases between. CDR1 and CDR2 from the germline V gene are SGHRS and YFSETQ. CDR3 sequence: CASSLDSSTPYEQYF. In DNA, the CDR3 is TGCGCCAGCAGCTTGGACAGCTCAACCCCCTACGAGCAGTACTTC.

This chain connects TRBV12-3 or TRBV12-4 to TRBJ2-2; the D is unclear. The CDR3 length is 13 residues. V shed 7 bases and J shed 7 bases, with 13 bases lying between them. The CDR3 here is CASNEYGVGELFF. CDR3 nucleotide sequence: TGTGCCAGCAACGAGTACGGAGTCGGGGAGCTGTTTTTT.

The count of this clone is one. The V gene is TRBV28, the J gene TRBJ2-5; 8 nucleotides line up with TRBD1. The CDR3 has 14 residues. V lost 4 bases, J lost 5 bases, and 6 bases stayed unmatched. From germline, CDR1 is MDHEN and CDR2 SYDVKM. DNA of the CDR3: TGTGCCAGCAGTTCCGACAGGGGTCGGGAGACCCAGTACTTC. Translating gives CASSSDRGRETQYF.

This sequence joins TRBV4-3 and TRBJ2-2; D is unresolved. Looked up from germline, CDR1 is LGHNA and CDR2 is YSLEER. The CDR3 runs to 15 residues. Trimming took 0 bases from V and 4 from J, leaving 9 bases between them. The CDR3 DNA follows: TGCGCCAGCAGCCAAGATTATGGAGTCACCGGGGAGCTGTTTTTT. It is translated as CASSQDYGVTGELFF.

V is TRBV6-6 and J is TRBJ1-1; D may be TRBD1 (6 bases). The germline V gene has CDR1 MNHNY and CDR2 SVGAGI (reference sequence). This CDR3 is built from 12 residues. Trimming pared 8 bases from V and 4 bases from J, leaving 11 bases between. CDR3 in DNA: TGTGCCAGCGGCAGGGGACCCACTGAAGCTTTCTTT. Its protein is CASGRGPTEAFF.

The chain uses TRBV5-1 and TRBJ1-6; D is perhaps TRBD1 (5 bases). CDR1 and CDR2 from the germline V gene are SGHRS and YFSETQ. The ends were cut back, 4 bases at V and 9 bases at J, with 17 bases in the middle. The CDR3 runs to 15 residues. DNA for the CDR3: TGCGCCAGCAGCCCTGGGGGGGACGTCGGTTCACCCCTCCACTTT. It encodes CASSPGGDVGSPLHF.

The chain has TRBV18 and TRBJ1-1, with D possibly TRBD1 on 6 matching bases. Germline loops: CDR1 KGHSH, CDR2 LQKENI. The V and J ends lost 3 bases and 0 bases respectively, with 11 bases between them. This CDR3 region has 15 residues. The CDR3 DNA reads TGTGCCAGCTCACCTCGACAGGAACTGAACACTGAAGCTTTCTTT. Its translation: CASSPRQELNTEAFF.

This chain joins TRBV11-3 and TRBJ1-1, with 11 nucleotides matching TRBD1. The CDR3 consists of 14 residues. Per the germline V gene, CDR1 is SGHNT and CDR2 is YENEEA. Germline trimming cut 2 bases from V and 6 bases from J; bases unmatched to any gene: 2. The CDR3 sequence is CASSLRTGGSEAFF. Here the CDR3 DNA reads TGTGCCAGCAGCTTAAGGACAGGGGGCTCTGAAGCTTTCTTT.

The chain carries TRBV2 and TRBJ2-2; 8 positions match TRBD2. The germline V gene has CDR1 SNHLY and CDR2 FYNNEI. V lost 6 bases to trimming and J lost 5 bases; unmatched junction nucleotides: 8. CDR3 length equals 15 residues. CDR3 protein: CASRGLAGITGELFF. CDR3 coding DNA: TGTGCCAGCAGGGGATTAGCGGGAATTACCGGGGAGCTGTTTTTT.

This clone was seen a few times. V is TRBV6-2 or TRBV6-3 and J is TRBJ2-5, with D tentatively TRBD2 (6 bases). This CDR3 has 15 amino acids. Germline V gives CDR1 MNHEY, CDR2 SVGEGT. The ends were cut back, 7 bases at V and 5 bases at J, with 20 bases in the middle. This CDR3 is CASTPLGLIRETQYF. The CDR3 DNA reads TGTGCCAGCACCCCCTTGGGACTTATTAGGGAGACCCAGTACTTC.

This chain uses TRBV10-1 with TRBJ2-2; 7 bases align to TRBD2. After removal of 9 bases from V and 6 bases from J, the junction contained 10 bases not matched to a gene. CDR3 size: 14 residues. From germline, CDR1 is WNHNN and CDR2 SYGVQD (reference sequence). CDR3 in DNA: TGCGCCAGACTCCGGGACTATTATTCCGGGGAGCTGTTTTTT. This gives the protein CARLRDYYSGELFF.